This T cell receptor (beta chain) originates from a study of Graves' ophthalmopathy and Graves' hyperthyroidism. The wider study: Peripheral blood was collected at initial diagnosis, before any treatment. General study findings and limits: Ophthalmopathy versus stable hyperthyroidism: 13-signature model gave around 85% sensitivity, 75% to 82% specificity. Blood samples also showed most expanded thyroid clonotypes exceeding 0.001 frequency.

The V gene's germline CDR1 is SGHTA and CDR2 FQGTGA. CDR3 length equals 15 residues. V was pared by 5 bases and J by 3 bases, with 13 bases between. The source of the PBMCs was over 8.5 ml of fresh peripheral blood. This clonotype was picked up a small number of times. What it recognizes is unknown. The authors amplified TCR beta CDR3 regions, and they did so from RNA transcripts for repertoire sequencing. First-round RT-PCR relied on HTBI primers, and a second-round multiplex PCR came next. TCRdb re-called the multiplex PCR reads with MiXCR, one entry per CDR3 protein. The sample lists about 210,000 distinct CDR3 sequences, roughly 29% occurring once.

This rearrangement joins TRBV7-3 to TRBJ2-2, with a possible D match to TRBD1 (6 bases). The source material was peripheral blood. The receptor's source is a man in his fifties with Graves' ophthalmopathy. The CDR3 loop is CASSPTQGYTGELFF. In DNA form, the CDR3 reads TGTGCCAGCAGCCCGACCCAGGGGTACACCGGGGAGCTGTTTTTT.